These 23 T cell receptor beta chains share one sample of origin, sequenced in a study of human T cells and chemical hapten exposure (dated by TCRdb to 2020 to 2023). Receptors were amplified or captured by RACE. Sequencing took place on a NextSeq 500. TCRdb itself trimmed the public reads at Q25 with fastp, ran MiXCR and retained productive beta chains. When rows share a CDR3 protein, they turn into one entry using the most common DNA and genes. This sample comprises about 85,000 distinct CDR3 sequences, approximately 10% of them detected only once. The top ten clonotypes cover 1.5% to 2% of the sample. Sample time point, as interpreted from the label and publication: patch test 2, 6 weeks after DPC sensitization. The intended sense of this specimen's treatment or condition label: therapeutic diphenylcyclopropenone sensitization with weekly scalp DPC. This material consisted of whole blood, taken in connection with sensitization to the hapten diphenylcyclopropenone (DPC). The receptors here all came from a young man with alopecia areata. Some clones in this sample may be carry-over from other donors' samples.

The table lists this clonotype with many counts. The gene calls are TRBV7-9 and TRBJ2-7; the D gene is possibly TRBD1 (6 bases). From germline, CDR1 is SEHNR and CDR2 FQNEAQ (reference sequence). The CDR3 spans 13 residues. The V and J ends lost 3 bases and 6 bases respectively, with 12 bases between them. In DNA, the CDR3 is TGTGCCAGCAGCTTTTCGGCAGGGGTCGAGCAGTACGTC. Translation: CASSFSAGVEQYV.

This clonotype was observed many times. The V and J genes are TRBV29-1 and TRBJ1-2; TRBD1 might be the D (5 bases). Germline assignment: CDR1 SQVTM and CDR2 ANQGSEA. The CDR3 sequence is 13 residues long. The V end was cut by 7 bases, the J end by 3 bases, with 15 bases between. CDR3 amino acids: CSARSGFDYGYTF. CDR3 bases: TGCAGCGCCAGGTCAGGGTTCGACTATGGCTACACCTTC.

J is TRBJ2-7 and V is TRBV20-1; D not resolved. The CDR3 loop spans 10 amino acids. Trimming took 4 bases from V and 6 from J, leaving 7 bases between them. Germline CDR1 DFQATT, CDR2 SNEGSKA (reference sequence). This CDR3 reads CSANPGEQYF. CDR3 sequence (DNA): TGCAGTGCTAACCCCGGCGAGCAGTACTTC.

The sample holds a few counts of this clonotype. The chain employs TRBV10-3 and TRBJ2-7; D may match TRBD1 or TRBD2 (5 bases each). CDR3 length equals 13 residues. V lost 5 bases to trimming and J lost 3 bases, with 11 bases between them. In germline, CDR1 is ENHRY, CDR2 SYGVKD. The chain's CDR3 is CAISRDRDYEQYV. The CDR3 DNA is TGTGCCATCAGTCGGGACCGCGACTACGAGCAGTACGTC.

This clonotype occurred many times. This chain connects TRBV29-1 to TRBJ1-3; D gene unclear. The germline V gene has CDR1 SQVTM and CDR2 ANQGSEA. V lost 0 bases and J 7 bases, leaving 7 bases between the germline ends. This CDR3 comprises 12 residues. This CDR3 reads CSVEERWNTIYF. CDR3 DNA sequence: TGCAGCGTTGAAGAGCGGTGGAACACCATATATTTT.

This clonotype came up a few times. The rearrangement joins TRBV6-2 or TRBV6-3 to TRBJ2-1; possible D gene TRBD1, 5 bases. This CDR3 is 13 amino acids long. Per germline, CDR1 MNHEY and CDR2 SVGEGT. Trimming stripped 4 bases from V and 4 bases from J, with 8 bases between. CDR3 region: CASSWTPYNEQFF. CDR3 DNA: TGTGCCAGCAGTTGGACACCGTACAATGAGCAGTTCTTC.

This clonotype was picked up a small number of times. The CDR3 sequence is CASSIGNPSVEQFF. In DNA form, the CDR3 reads TGTGCCAGTAGTATAGGGAACCCAAGCGTGGAGCAGTTCTTC. The chain is built from TRBV19 and TRBJ2-1; D not resolved. The germline CDR1 and CDR2 sequences are LNHDA and SQIVND (reference sequence). This CDR3 is 14 amino acids long. V lost 1 base, J lost 10 bases, and 14 bases lay in between.

The rearrangement joins TRBV10-3 to TRBJ1-2, with a weak D call TRBD1 (5 bases). V lost 2 bases and J lost 2, with 12 bases in between. This CDR3 comprises 15 residues. Germline V gene data show CDR1 as ENHRY and CDR2 as SYGVKD. CDR3 in amino acids: CAISEVAGPNYGYTF. CDR3 in DNA: TGTGCCATCAGTGAGGTAGCAGGGCCAAACTATGGCTACACCTTC.

This clonotype was counted many times. This rearrangement joins TRBV11-1 to TRBJ2-3; D could derive from TRBD1 or TRBD2 (5 bases each). This CDR3 is built from 16 residues. Germline V gene lookup returns CDR1 SGHAT and CDR2 FQDESV (reference sequence). V lost 3 bases to trimming and J lost 0 bases, with 13 bases between them. The CDR3 DNA follows: TGTGCCAGCAGCTTTAGTGGGGGAGTGAGCACAGATACGCAGTATTTT. Translation gives CASSFSGGVSTDTQYF.

V usage is TRBV20-1 and J usage is TRBJ2-1; tentative D call: TRBD2 (5 bases). The V end was cut by 6 bases, the J end by 9 bases, with 9 bases between. Per germline, CDR1 DFQATT and CDR2 SNEGSKA (reference sequence). There are 10 residues in the CDR3. The CDR3 loop reads CSASSIEQFF. The CDR3 region has the DNA TGCAGTGCGTCTAGCATTGAGCAGTTCTTC.

The V gene is TRBV28, the J gene TRBJ1-5; unclear D gene. Germline lookup yields CDR1 MDHEN and CDR2 SYDVKM. V was cut by 6 bases and J by 3 bases, with 15 bases left in between. CDR3 length equals 15 residues. CDR3: CASSPLIPLNQPQHF. DNA for the CDR3: TGTGCCAGCAGCCCCCTAATTCCTCTCAATCAGCCCCAGCATTTT. Filled out from reference TRBV28 and TRBJ1-5, the complete variable domain reads DVKVTQSSRYLVKRTGEKVFLECVQDMDHENMFWYRQDPGLGLRLIYFSYDVKMKEKGDIPEGYSVSREKKERFSLILESASTNQTSMYLCASSPLIPLNQPQHFGDGTRLSIL.

V usage is TRBV7-2 and J usage is TRBJ1-6; TRBD1 matches 10 bases. Germline loops: CDR1 SGHTA, CDR2 FQGNSA. The CDR3 contains 16 residues. The V gene end was trimmed by 0 bases and the J gene end by 12 bases; junction bases not matched to a gene: 8. The CDR3 DNA reads as TGTGCCAGCAGCTTAGCGGGAGGGACAGGGGATGTACCCCTCCACTTT. Translating it yields CASSLAGGTGDVPLHF. Full variable domain (rest looked up from reference TRBV7-2 and TRBJ1-6): GAGVSQSPSNKVTEKGKDVELRCDPISGHTALYWYRQSLGQGLEFLIYFQGNSAPDKSGLPSDRFSAERTGGSVSTLTIQRTQQEDSAVYLCASSLAGGTGDVPLHFGNGTRLTVT.

CDR3 nucleotides: TGTGCCAGTTCGGACTCTCTCTCCTACGAGCAGTACTTC. It yields the protein CASSDSLSYEQYF. The chain employs TRBV18 and TRBJ2-7; D is possibly TRBD2 (5 bases). Trimming took 9 bases from V and 0 from J, leaving 12 bases between them. This CDR3 contains 13 residues. Germline CDR1 and CDR2: KGHSH and LQKENI.

Note on this clonotype: This may be a read error, as it is one base from a much larger clone. The V and J genes are TRBV29-1 and TRBJ2-7; 7 bases fit TRBD1. The CDR3 covers 13 residues. Germline V gene sequence: CDR1 SQVTM, CDR2 ANQGSEA. V was pared by 6 bases and J by 3 bases, with 8 bases of the junction left unmatched. CDR3 protein: CSVQDRINYEQYF. Here the CDR3 DNA reads TGCAGCGTGCAGGACAGGATAAACTACGAGCAGTACTTC.

The chain combines TRBV9 with TRBJ2-7, with D possibly matching TRBD1 (5 bases). V dropped 0 bases and J dropped 4 bases, with 11 bases sitting between them. The germline CDR1 and CDR2 sequences are SGDLS and YYNGEE. CDR3 length: 14 residues. CDR3 bases: TGTGCCAGCAGCGTAGGTCAGGGTGGGTACGAGCAGTACTTC. Its protein product is CASSVGQGGYEQYF.

The V and J genes are TRBV7-9 and TRBJ2-2, with D tentatively TRBD1 or TRBD2 (5 bases each). The CDR3 consists of 14 residues. The V gene lost 11 bases and the J gene lost 0 bases, with 13 bases spanning the gap. Germline lookup yields CDR1 SEHNR and CDR2 FQNEAQ (reference sequence). The CDR3 region is CALRGASNTGELFF. CDR3 in DNA: TGTGCCCTTCGAGGGGCGTCGAACACCGGGGAGCTGTTTTTT.

The chain employs TRBV11-2 and TRBJ1-1; D remains ambiguous. V shed 3 bases and J shed 9 bases, with 11 bases lying between them. CDR1 is SGHAT and CDR2 is FQNNGV in the germline V gene. This CDR3 is 12 amino acids long. The CDR3 DNA reads as TGTGCCAGCAGCTTTCAGATGGTTCAAGCTTTCTTT. As protein: CASSFQMVQAFF.

This clonotype came up a few times. V is TRBV7-6 and J is TRBJ2-6; D gene unclear. The CDR3 length is 17 residues. Germline-derived CDR1 and CDR2 are SGHVS and FNYEAQ. Deletions cut 0 bases from V and 0 bases from J, with 9 bases between. CDR3 coding DNA: TGTGCCAGCAGCTTAGCGGCGAGGAACTCTGGGGCCAACGTCCTGACTTTC. It is translated as CASSLAARNSGANVLTF.

In its sample, this clonotype was seen a few times. This chain uses TRBV7-9 with TRBJ1-5; no clear D. This CDR3 comprises 14 residues. The V end was cut by 3 bases, the J end by 5 bases, with 11 bases between. CDR1 is SEHNR, CDR2 FQNEAQ, per germline (reference sequence). CDR3 sequence reads: CASSFGSGDQPQHF. CDR3 sequence (DNA): TGTGCCAGCAGCTTTGGTTCGGGAGATCAGCCCCAGCATTTT.

This clonotype was recorded a few times. The V call is TRBV6-6, the J call TRBJ1-1; TRBD1 might be the D (6 bases). V was pared by 4 bases and J by 7 bases, with 13 bases between. CDR3 length: 13 residues. The V gene's germline CDR1 is MNHNY and CDR2 SVGAGI (reference sequence). The CDR3 DNA is TGTGCCAGCAGTTTTCCAGGGGCCATTGAAGCTTTCTTT. Protein: CASSFPGAIEAFF.

The rearrangement links TRBV5-6 to TRBJ1-1, with a weak D call TRBD1 (6 bases). CDR1 is SGHDT, CDR2 YYEEEE, per germline. The CDR3 length is 15 residues. Trimming removed 4 bases from V and 6 bases from J, with 19 bases in between. This CDR3 is CASSLINREAAEAFF. The DNA of the CDR3 is TGTGCCAGCAGCCTTATTAACAGGGAAGCGGCTGAAGCTTTCTTT.

The V gene is TRBV19, the J gene TRBJ1-5; TRBD1 matches at 9 bases. Per the germline V gene, CDR1 is LNHDA and CDR2 is SQIVND (reference sequence). The V segment lost 6 bases and the J segment 1 base; nucleotides outside the gene matches: 4. The CDR3 has 15 amino acids. CDR3 DNA: TGTGCCAGTAGACGGACAGGGGAAAGCAATCAGCCCCAGCATTTT. This encodes CASRRTGESNQPQHF. Full variable domain (outside the CDR3, taken from reference TRBV19 and TRBJ1-5): DGGITQSPKYLFRKEGQNVTLSCEQNLNHDAMYWYRQDPGQGLRLIYYSQIVNDFQKGDIAEGYSVSREKKESFPLTVTSAQKNPTAFYLCASRRTGESNQPQHFGDGTRLSIL.

This chain uses TRBV4-3 with TRBJ2-4, with unresolved D. The V and J ends lost 0 bases and 3 bases respectively, with 6 bases between them. Looked up from germline, CDR1 is LGHNA and CDR2 is YSLEER. CDR3 length: 14 amino acids. The CDR3 bases are TGCGCCAGCAGCCAAGATTGGGACAAAAACATTCAGTACTTC. As protein: CASSQDWDKNIQYF.